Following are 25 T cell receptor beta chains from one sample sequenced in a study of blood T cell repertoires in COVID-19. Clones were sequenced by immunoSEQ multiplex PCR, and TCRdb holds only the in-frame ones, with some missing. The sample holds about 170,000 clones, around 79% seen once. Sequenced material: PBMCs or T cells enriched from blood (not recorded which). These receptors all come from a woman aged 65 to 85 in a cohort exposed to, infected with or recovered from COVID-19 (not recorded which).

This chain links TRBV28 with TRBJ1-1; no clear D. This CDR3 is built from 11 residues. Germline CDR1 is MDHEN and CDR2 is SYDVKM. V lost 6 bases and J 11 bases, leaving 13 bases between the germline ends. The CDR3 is CASRQDPHAFF. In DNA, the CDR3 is TGTGCCAGCAGGCAGGATCCTCATGCTTTCTTT.

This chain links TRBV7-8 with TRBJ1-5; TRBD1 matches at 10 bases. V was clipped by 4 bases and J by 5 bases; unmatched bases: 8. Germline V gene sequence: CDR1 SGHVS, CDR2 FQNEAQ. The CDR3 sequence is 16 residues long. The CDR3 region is CASSSGTGVGDQPQHF. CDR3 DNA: TGTGCCAGCAGCTCCGGGACAGGGGTGGGGGATCAGCCCCAGCATTTT.

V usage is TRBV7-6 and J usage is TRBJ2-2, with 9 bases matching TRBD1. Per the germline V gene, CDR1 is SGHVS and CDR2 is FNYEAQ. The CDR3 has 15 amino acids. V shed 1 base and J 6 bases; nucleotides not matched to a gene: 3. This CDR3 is CASSLGTGAAGELFF. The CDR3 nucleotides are TGTGCCAGCAGCTTAGGGACAGGGGCGGCCGGGGAGCTGTTTTTT.

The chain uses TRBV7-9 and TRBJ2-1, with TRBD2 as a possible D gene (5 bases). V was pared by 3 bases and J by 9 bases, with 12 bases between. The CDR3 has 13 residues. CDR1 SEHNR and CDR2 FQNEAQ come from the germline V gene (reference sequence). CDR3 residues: CASSFYGLGEQFF. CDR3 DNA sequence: TGTGCCAGCAGCTTCTACGGACTGGGTGAGCAGTTCTTC. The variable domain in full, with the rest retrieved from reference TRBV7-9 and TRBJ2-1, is DTGVSQNPRHKITKRGQNVTFRCDPISEHNRLYWYRQTLGQGPEFLTYFQNEAQLEKSRLLSDRFSAERPKGSFSTLEIQRTEQGDSAMYLCASSFYGLGEQFFGPGTRLTVL.

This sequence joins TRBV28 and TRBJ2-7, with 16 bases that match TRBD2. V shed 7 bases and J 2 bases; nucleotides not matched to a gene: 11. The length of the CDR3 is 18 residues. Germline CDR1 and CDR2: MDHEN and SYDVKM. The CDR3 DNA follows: TGTGCCAGCACCCGCCCCGGGACTAGCGGGAGGGCCCCCTACGAGCAGTACTTC. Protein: CASTRPGTSGRAPYEQYF.

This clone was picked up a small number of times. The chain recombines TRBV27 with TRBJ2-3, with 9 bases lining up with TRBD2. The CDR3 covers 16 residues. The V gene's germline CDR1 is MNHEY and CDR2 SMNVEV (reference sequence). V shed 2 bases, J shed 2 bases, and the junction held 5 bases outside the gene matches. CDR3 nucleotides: TGTGCCAGCAGTTTAAGGGCGGGAGGGTACACAGATACGCAGTATTTT. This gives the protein CASSLRAGGYTDTQYF.

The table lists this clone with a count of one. CDR3 DNA: TGTGCCAGCAGCTCCGCGGACAGGAGGAAGTTCTTC. Encoded protein: CASSSADRRKFF. The chain recombines TRBV5-8 with TRBJ2-1; 7 bases line up with TRBD1. CDR1 and CDR2 (germline): SGHTS, YDEGEE. The CDR3 covers 12 residues. V was pared by 3 bases and J by 14 bases, with 8 bases of the junction left unmatched.

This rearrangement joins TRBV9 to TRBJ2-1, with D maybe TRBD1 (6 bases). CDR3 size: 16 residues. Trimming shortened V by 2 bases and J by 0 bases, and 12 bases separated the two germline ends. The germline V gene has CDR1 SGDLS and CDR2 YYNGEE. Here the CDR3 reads CASSVRGGSSYNEQFF. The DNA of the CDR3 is TGTGCCAGCAGCGTTAGAGGGGGTAGCTCCTACAATGAGCAGTTCTTC.

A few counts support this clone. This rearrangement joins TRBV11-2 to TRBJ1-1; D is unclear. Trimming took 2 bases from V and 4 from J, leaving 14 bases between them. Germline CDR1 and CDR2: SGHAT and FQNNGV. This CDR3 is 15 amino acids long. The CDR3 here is CASSLHHERGTEAFF. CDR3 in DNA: TGTGCCAGCAGCTTACACCATGAACGAGGCACTGAAGCTTTCTTT.

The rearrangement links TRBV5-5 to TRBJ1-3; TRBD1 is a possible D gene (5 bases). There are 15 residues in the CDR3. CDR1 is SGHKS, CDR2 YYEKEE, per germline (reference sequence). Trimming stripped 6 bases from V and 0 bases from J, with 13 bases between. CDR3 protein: CASTSGHNSGNTIYF. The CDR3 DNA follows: TGTGCCAGCACCTCCGGACATAACTCTGGAAACACCATATATTTT. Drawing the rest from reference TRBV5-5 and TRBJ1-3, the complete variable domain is DAGVTQSPTHLIKTRGQQVTLRCSPISGHKSVSWYQQVLGQGPQFIFQYYEKEERGRGNFPDRFSARQFPNYSSELNVNALLLGDSALYLCASTSGHNSGNTIYFGEGSWLTVV.

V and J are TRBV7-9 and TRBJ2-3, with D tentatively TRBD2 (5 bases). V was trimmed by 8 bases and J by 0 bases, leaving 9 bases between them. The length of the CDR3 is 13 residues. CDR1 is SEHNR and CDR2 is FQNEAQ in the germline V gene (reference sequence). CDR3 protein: CASEDFSTDTQYF. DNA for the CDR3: TGTGCCAGCGAGGACTTCAGCACAGATACGCAGTATTTT.

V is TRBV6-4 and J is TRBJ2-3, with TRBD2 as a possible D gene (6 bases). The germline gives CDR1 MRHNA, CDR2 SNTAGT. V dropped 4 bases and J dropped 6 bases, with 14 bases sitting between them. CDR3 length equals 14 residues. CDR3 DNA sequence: TGTGCCAGCAGTGCCCAGAGCGGGTACGATACGCAGTATTTT. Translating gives CASSAQSGYDTQYF.

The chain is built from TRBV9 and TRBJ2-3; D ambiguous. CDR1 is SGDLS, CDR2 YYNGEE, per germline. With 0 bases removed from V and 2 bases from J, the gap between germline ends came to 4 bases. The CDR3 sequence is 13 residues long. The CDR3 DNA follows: TGTGCCAGCAGCGTAGGACTCACAGATACGCAGTATTTT. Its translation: CASSVGLTDTQYF.

The CDR3 DNA sequence: TGCGCCAGCAGCCTGGGTGCGGTGTCAGATACGCAGTATTTT. Translation gives CASSLGAVSDTQYF. V gene TRBV4-3 combines with J gene TRBJ2-3; D gene unclear. This CDR3 has 14 residues. CDR1 is LGHNA, CDR2 YSLEER, per germline. V was clipped by 4 bases and J by 4 bases, with 12 bases between them.

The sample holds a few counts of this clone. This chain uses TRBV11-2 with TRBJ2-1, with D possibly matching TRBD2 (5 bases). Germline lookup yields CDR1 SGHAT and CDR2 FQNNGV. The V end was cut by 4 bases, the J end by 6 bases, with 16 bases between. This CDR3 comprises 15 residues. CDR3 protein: CASSSLERILNEQFF. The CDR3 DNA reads TGTGCCAGCAGCTCGCTTGAGCGGATTCTCAATGAGCAGTTCTTC.

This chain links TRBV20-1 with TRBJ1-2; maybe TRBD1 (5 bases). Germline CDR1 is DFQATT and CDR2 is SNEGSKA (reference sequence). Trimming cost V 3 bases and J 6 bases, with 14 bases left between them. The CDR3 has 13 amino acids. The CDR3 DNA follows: TGCAGTGCTAGTAGGCAGGGAAGGGATGGCTACACCTTC. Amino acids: CSASRQGRDGYTF.

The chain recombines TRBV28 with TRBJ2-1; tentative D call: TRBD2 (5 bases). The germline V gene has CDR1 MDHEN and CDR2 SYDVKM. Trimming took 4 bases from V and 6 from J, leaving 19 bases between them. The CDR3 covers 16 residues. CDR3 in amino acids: CASSWAGVGLGNEQFF. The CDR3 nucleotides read TGTGCCAGCAGTTGGGCCGGGGTAGGACTGGGCAATGAGCAGTTCTTC.

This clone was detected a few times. The DNA of the CDR3 is TGTGCCACCAGCAGAGATGGACAGGGGGCCGTAGGAGGCGCTTTCTTT. This translates into CATSRDGQGAVGGAFF. The J gene is TRBJ1-1, the V gene TRBV15, with TRBD1 matching 11 bases. V shed 0 bases and J 11 bases; nucleotides not matched to a gene: 11. The CDR3 loop spans 16 amino acids. Germline loops: CDR1 LNHNV, CDR2 YYDKDF (reference sequence).

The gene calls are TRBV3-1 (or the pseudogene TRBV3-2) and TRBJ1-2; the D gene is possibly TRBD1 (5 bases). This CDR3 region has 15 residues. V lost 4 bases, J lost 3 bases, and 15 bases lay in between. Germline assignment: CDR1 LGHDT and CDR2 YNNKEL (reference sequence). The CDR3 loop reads CASSRGDLADYGYTF. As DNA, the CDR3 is TGTGCCAGCAGCCGCGGGGACCTAGCGGACTATGGCTACACCTTC.

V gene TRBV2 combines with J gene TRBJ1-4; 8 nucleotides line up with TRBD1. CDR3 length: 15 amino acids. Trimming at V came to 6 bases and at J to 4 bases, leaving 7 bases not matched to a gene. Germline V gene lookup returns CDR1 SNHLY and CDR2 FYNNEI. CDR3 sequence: CASRMIGQGNEKLFF. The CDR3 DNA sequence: TGTGCCAGCAGAATGATAGGACAGGGTAATGAAAAACTGTTTTTT.

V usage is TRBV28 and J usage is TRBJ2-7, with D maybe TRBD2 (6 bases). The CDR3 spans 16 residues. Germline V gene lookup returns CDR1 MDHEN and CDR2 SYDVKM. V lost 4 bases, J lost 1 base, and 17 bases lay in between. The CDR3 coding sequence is TGTGCCAGCAGTTCCCGGGAGAAGGGCATTTCCTACGAGCAGTACTTC. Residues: CASSSREKGISYEQYF.

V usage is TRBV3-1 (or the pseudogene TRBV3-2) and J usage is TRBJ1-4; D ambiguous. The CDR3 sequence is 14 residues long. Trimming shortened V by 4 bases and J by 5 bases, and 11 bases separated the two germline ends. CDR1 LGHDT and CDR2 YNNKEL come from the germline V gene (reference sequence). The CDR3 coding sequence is TGTGCCAGCAGCCTGACGGAGTCAAATGAAAAACTGTTTTTT. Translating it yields CASSLTESNEKLFF.

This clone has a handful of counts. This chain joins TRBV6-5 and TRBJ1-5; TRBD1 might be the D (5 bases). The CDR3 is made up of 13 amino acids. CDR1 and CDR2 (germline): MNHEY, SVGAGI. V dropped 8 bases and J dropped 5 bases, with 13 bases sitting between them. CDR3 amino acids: CASELDTYQPQHF. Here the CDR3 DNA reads TGTGCCAGCGAATTGGACACCTATCAGCCCCAGCATTTT.

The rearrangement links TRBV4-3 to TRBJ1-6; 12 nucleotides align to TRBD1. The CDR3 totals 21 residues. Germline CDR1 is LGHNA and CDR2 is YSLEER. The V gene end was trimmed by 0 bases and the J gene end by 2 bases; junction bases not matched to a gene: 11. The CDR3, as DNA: TGCGCCAGCAGCCAAGATCTACCGGGACAGGGGGCCTCCACCTATAATTCACCCCTCCACTTT. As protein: CASSQDLPGQGASTYNSPLHF.

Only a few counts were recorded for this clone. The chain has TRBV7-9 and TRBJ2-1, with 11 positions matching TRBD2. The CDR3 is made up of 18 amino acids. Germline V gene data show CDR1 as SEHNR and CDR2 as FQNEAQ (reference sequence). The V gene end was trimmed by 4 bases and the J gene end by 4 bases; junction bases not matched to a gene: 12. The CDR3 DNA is TGTGCCAGCAGCTCGGGGAGGACTAGCGGGCCTTCTTACAATGAGCAGTTCTTC. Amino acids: CASSSGRTSGPSYNEQFF.